There are many counts of the clone carrying this TCR beta chain. Its antigen is unknown. A read error may be the cause here, since a much bigger clone is one base away. V was trimmed by 2 bases and J by 4 bases, leaving 3 bases between them. The germline V gene encodes CDR1 MNHNS and CDR2 SASEGT. CDR3 length: 11 residues. With listed TCR primers and previously described methods, bulk TCR libraries were prepared. TCRdb processed the PCR reads anew with MiXCR; each CDR3 protein has one entry. This table has over 600,000 distinct CDR3 sequences, just under 20% appearing once. The data stem from a study of molecular identifiers for immune sequencing clone quantification. Study conclusions and caveats: Spiked Jurkat TCR RNA originating from one cell could reportedly be identified amid approximately 950,000 naive cells.

The TCR originated in a human donor in good health. Some libraries in this study had Jurkat cell RNA spiked in. The chain links TRBV6-1 to TRBJ2-7; D is ambiguous. The sequenced material came from naive CD8+ T cells from blood, with Jurkat cell RNA spiked in. The subset was: FACS-sorted CD8+CD4-CCR7+CD45RA+ naive T cells. The CDR3 here is CASSERYEQYF. In nucleotides, the CDR3 is TGTGCCAGCAGTGAAAGGTACGAGCAGTACTTC.